These 25 T cell receptor beta chains share one sample of origin, sequenced in a study of tumor-infiltrating lymphocytes in oesophageal squamous cell carcinoma. TCRdb analysed the PCR reads with MiXCR anew, one entry per CDR3 protein. The table has 24,000 or so distinct CDR3 sequences, under 50% seen once. Sequenced input: esophageal tumor tissue. The origin of the receptors is a male donor with esophageal squamous cell carcinoma.

About this clonotype itself: Because it lacks the conserved phenylalanine or tryptophan at the end, this CDR3 is likely a read error. The DNA is omitted, as the CDR3 cannot be located on it reliably, and the CDR3 follows TCRdb's listing. The V call is TRBV11-2, the J call TRBJ2-1; TRBD1 is the table's D call, not checked against the DNA. Including both end residues, the CDR3 is 17 amino acids long. CDR1 SGHAT and CDR2 FQNNGV come from the germline V gene. CDR3 in amino acids: CASSLGLGEQAEAFFGN.

In regard to this clonotype: This CDR3 is missing its conserved last phenylalanine or tryptophan, likely due to a read error. Because the CDR3's place on the DNA is in doubt, the DNA is left out and the CDR3 is given as listed by TCRdb. This chain links TRBV6-1 with TRBJ2-3; the table's D call of TRBD1 was not tested on the DNA. Germline values: CDR1 MNHNS, CDR2 SASEGT. The CDR3 has 16 amino acids, counting both end residues. Here the CDR3 reads CASSYIGATDTQYFGP.

This clonotype was counted ten times or more. J is TRBJ2-4 and V is TRBV7-2; TRBD1 aligns across 7 bases. TRBJ2-7 explains the end of the DNA better; the J call may be wrong. This CDR3 spans 14 amino acids. Germline loops: CDR1 SGHTA, CDR2 FQGNSA. The CDR3 region is CASSLNRGPYEQYF. The DNA of the CDR3 is TGTGCCAGCAGCTTAAACAGGGGCCCCTACGAGCAGTACTTC.

V is TRBV7-4 and J is TRBJ2-7, with D maybe TRBD1 (7 bases). From germline, CDR1 is SGHVT and CDR2 SQSDAQ. The CDR3 runs to 15 residues. V was clipped by 6 bases and J by 0 bases, with 15 bases between them. CDR3 DNA sequence: TGTGCCAGCAGTTCCGACAGGGAGGTCTCCTACGAGCAGTACTTC. It encodes CASSSDREVSYEQYF.

This clonotype has just a few counts. The chain couples TRBV19 to TRBJ2-2; 8 bases fit TRBD2. The CDR3 is made up of 19 amino acids. CDR1 is LNHDA and CDR2 is SQIVND in the germline V gene (reference sequence). Unmatched junction bases numbered 17, after V lost 2 bases and J lost 6 bases. This CDR3 is CASSIPGMGRSGSPGELFF. The CDR3 coding sequence is TGTGCCAGTAGTATACCCGGAATGGGGAGGAGCGGGAGTCCCGGGGAGCTGTTTTTT.

V usage is TRBV7-2 and J usage is TRBJ2-4, with D uncertain. The J call may be incorrect, as the DNA end agrees better with TRBJ2-5. CDR1 and CDR2 from the germline V gene are SGHTA and FQGNSA. The CDR3 is 15 amino acids. CDR3 nucleotide sequence: TGTGCCAGCAGCTTCGCCGAGACTGGCCAAGAGACCCAGTACTTC. Residues: CASSFAETGQETQYF.

At least ten counts were recorded for this clonotype. This sequence joins TRBV18 and TRBJ2-5; 12 nucleotides line up with TRBD2. V shed 3 bases and J 2 bases; nucleotides not matched to a gene: 10. Germline-derived CDR1 and CDR2 are KGHSH and LQKENI. The CDR3 consists of 18 residues. CDR3 sequence (DNA): TGTGCCAGCTCACCTATGGGACTAGCGGGCACAGGACAAGAGACCCAGTACTTC. This translates into CASSPMGLAGTGQETQYF. The full variable domain, rest sourced from reference TRBV18 and TRBJ2-5, is NAGVMQNPRHLVRRRGQEARLRCSPMKGHSHVYWYRQLPEEGLKFMVYLQKENIIDESGMPKERFSAEFPKEGPSILRIQQVVRGDSAAYFCASSPMGLAGTGQETQYFGPGTRLLVL.

Many counts were recorded for this clonotype. The chain links TRBV5-1 to TRBJ2-5; possibly TRBD1 or TRBD2 for D (7 bases each). The CDR3 is 16 amino acids. Germline loops: CDR1 SGHRS, CDR2 YFSETQ. Between the trimmed V and J ends, which lost 5 bases and 4 bases, there was a span of 21 bases. CDR3 DNA sequence: TGCGCCAGCAGTCCCAGGGGGGGCGGACCGTCAGAGACCCAGTACTTC. This codes for CASSPRGGGPSETQYF.

The chain is built from TRBV12-3 or TRBV12-4 and TRBJ2-6; D possibly uses TRBD1 or TRBD2 (5 bases each). Matching the DNA end better, TRBJ2-7 makes the J call doubtful. The CDR3 has 15 residues. The CDR3 sequence is CASGKGELHLYEQYF. CDR3 DNA: TGTGCCAGCGGCAAAGGGGAGCTACACTTATACGAGCAGTACTTC.

The rearrangement joins TRBV7-9 to TRBJ2-3; 10 bases map to TRBD2. J lost 0 bases, V lost 2 bases, and 8 bases had no gene match. Germline V gene lookup returns CDR1 SEHNR and CDR2 FQNEAQ (reference sequence). This CDR3 region has 18 residues. The CDR3 bases are TGTGCCAGCAGCTTAAGGGCTAGCGGGGGTACTAGCACAGATACGCAGTATTTT. Its translation: CASSLRASGGTSTDTQYF. The variable domain in full, completed from reference TRBV7-9 and TRBJ2-3, reads DTGVSQNPRHKITKRGQNVTFRCDPISEHNRLYWYRQTLGQGPEFLTYFQNEAQLEKSRLLSDRFSAERPKGSFSTLEIQRTEQGDSAMYLCASSLRASGGTSTDTQYFGPGTRLTVL.

This clonotype was seen only a few times. The gene calls are TRBV7-2 and TRBJ2-5; D may be TRBD1 (5 bases). The CDR3 is 15 amino acids. V shed 5 bases and J shed 4 bases, with 17 bases lying between them. Germline loops: CDR1 SGHTA, CDR2 FQGNSA. In DNA form, the CDR3 reads TGTGCCAGCAGCCCCCTAGGGGCCTGGGGAGAGACCCAGTACTTC. Amino acids: CASSPLGAWGETQYF.

The chain recombines TRBV7-3 with TRBJ2-1; TRBD2 matches at 9 bases. CDR1 is SGHTA and CDR2 is FQGTGA in the germline V gene. This CDR3 contains 15 residues. After removal of 0 bases from V and 6 bases from J, the junction contained 3 bases not matched to a gene. This chain's CDR3 is CASSLTSGGINEQFF. CDR3 DNA sequence: TGTGCCAGCAGCTTAACTAGCGGGGGTATCAATGAGCAGTTCTTC.

The chain couples TRBV6-2 or TRBV6-3 to TRBJ2-1, with no clear D. The DNA end is more similar to TRBJ2-7, so the J call may be wrong. The germline V gene encodes CDR1 MNHEY and CDR2 SVGEGT. The CDR3 loop spans 11 amino acids. CDR3 nucleotide sequence: TGTGCCAGCAGTTACGTCATCGAGCAGTACTTC. Its translation: CASSYVIEQYF.

A few counts support this clonotype. The chain employs TRBV20-1 and TRBJ2-7, with D possibly matching TRBD1 (5 bases). The J call may not be correct, given that the DNA end is closer to TRBJ2-5. CDR3 size: 12 residues. The germline V gene has CDR1 DFQATT and CDR2 SNEGSKA (reference sequence). CDR3 region: CSARRGTETQYF. The CDR3 nucleotides read TGCAGTGCTAGAAGGGGTACAGAGACCCAGTACTTC.

This clonotype was seen ten or more times. The genes are TRBV25-1 and TRBJ2-7; D not resolved. Trimming pared 1 base from V and 2 bases from J, leaving 15 bases between. The germline V gene encodes CDR1 MGHDK and CDR2 SYGVNS. The CDR3 runs 16 residues. The DNA for the CDR3 is TGTGCCAGCAGTGAATCCTGGGGTAGAAAGACCTACGAGCAGTACTTC. Its protein product is CASSESWGRKTYEQYF.

V gene TRBV7-4 combines with J gene TRBJ2-3; D is perhaps TRBD2 (5 bases). The DNA end is more similar to TRBJ2-1, so the J call may be wrong. CDR1 and CDR2 from the germline V gene are SGHVT and SQSDAQ. The CDR3 is 14 residues long. The CDR3 is CASSATRGSHEQFF. DNA of the CDR3: TGTGCCAGCAGCGCCACTCGGGGTAGCCATGAGCAGTTCTTC.

This clonotype was recorded a few times. The chain recombines TRBV3-1 with TRBJ2-6, with a possible D match to TRBD2 (5 bases). The CDR3 runs 16 residues. Germline V gene data show CDR1 as LGHDT and CDR2 as YNNKEL (reference sequence). V lost 4 bases and J 0 bases, leaving 10 bases between the germline ends. The CDR3 reads CASSRTQGSGANVLTF. The CDR3 bases are TGTGCCAGCAGCCGGACTCAAGGCTCTGGGGCCAACGTCCTGACTTTC.

V gene TRBV7-6 combines with J gene TRBJ2-5; 12 positions agree with TRBD2. The J call is in doubt because the DNA end fits TRBJ2-1 better. Germline CDR1 reads SGHVS; CDR2 reads FNYEAQ. The CDR3 consists of 16 residues. In nucleotides, the CDR3 is TGTGCCAGCAGCTCCAGGACTAGCGGGAAAAGTTATGAGCAGTTCTTC. Translated: CASSSRTSGKSYEQFF.

As to this clonotype: Likely a read error: the CDR3 ends without its conserved phenylalanine or tryptophan. The DNA is omitted, as the CDR3 cannot be located on it reliably, and the CDR3 follows TCRdb's listing. This chain connects TRBV7-3 to TRBJ2-3; no check of the table's D call, TRBD1, against the DNA was made. Per germline, CDR1 SGHTA and CDR2 FQGTGA. The CDR3 spans 19 residues, counting both ends. CDR3 protein: CASSLNPRGSSYNEQFFGP.

This clonotype has at least ten counts. This chain connects TRBV5-1 to TRBJ2-3, with TRBD2 matching over 9 bases. Germline loops: CDR1 SGHRS, CDR2 YFSETQ. The CDR3 consists of 18 residues. V was clipped by 1 base and J by 3 bases; unmatched bases: 12. CDR3 in DNA: TGCGCCAGCAGCTTGCTTTCCGGCGGGGGGGCCGGGACAGATACGCAGTATTTT. Protein product: CASSLLSGGGAGTDTQYF. Full variable domain (remainder filled in from reference TRBV5-1 and TRBJ2-3): KAGVTQTPRYLIKTRGQQVTLSCSPISGHRSVSWYQQTPGQGLQFLFEYFSETQRNKGNFPGRFSGRQFSNSRSEMNVSTLELGDSALYLCASSLLSGGGAGTDTQYFGPGTRLTVL.

With regard to this clonotype: One end of the junction varies from germline; a read error may be responsible. This chain connects TRBV7-2 to TRBJ2-4, with 7 bases lining up with TRBD1. The J call is in doubt because the DNA end fits TRBJ2-1 better. The germline CDR1 and CDR2 sequences are SGHTA and FQGNSA. CDR3 length equals 13 residues. In nucleotides, the CDR3 is TGTGACAGCAGCTTAGGGGAAGGGACAGCTCAGTTCTTC. It is translated as CDSSLGEGTAQFF.

This clonotype was counted ten times or more. A junction end diverges from the germline sequence, so it may reflect a read error. The chain recombines TRBV6-1 with TRBJ2-5, with TRBD2 as a possible D gene (5 bases). Per the germline V gene, CDR1 is MNHNS and CDR2 is SASEGT. CDR3 size: 16 residues. The CDR3 DNA reads TGTGCCAGCAGCCCCGGAGGAGGCGTAGGTAATTCACCCCTCCACTTC. It specifies CASSPGGGVGNSPLHF.

In its sample, this clonotype was seen many times. It is likely a read error, because the conserved phenylalanine at the end of the CDR3 is missing. The DNA is omitted, as the CDR3 cannot be located on it reliably, and the CDR3 follows TCRdb's listing. The V call is TRBV7-8, the J call TRBJ2-5; the D call of TRBD1 is as the table states it, not checked on the DNA. Germline CDR1 reads SGHVS; CDR2 reads FQNEAQ. The CDR3 has 18 amino acids, counting both end residues. The CDR3 loop reads CASSLLSRGDNYGYTFGS.

The chain carries TRBV7-6 and TRBJ2-5; no reliable D call. This CDR3 is built from 13 residues. Trimming stripped 6 bases from V and 2 bases from J, with 10 bases between. Germline assignment: CDR1 SGHVS and CDR2 FNYEAQ. The CDR3 sequence is CASSSVRQETQYF. The DNA for the CDR3 is TGTGCCAGCAGTTCAGTGCGGCAAGAGACCCAGTACTTC.

This clonotype was observed many times. The rearrangement uses TRBV10-3 and TRBJ1-1; D is undetermined. Trimming removed 2 bases from V and 0 bases from J, with 10 bases in between. Germline-derived CDR1 and CDR2 are ENHRY and SYGVKD. The CDR3 is 15 residues long. The CDR3 coding sequence is TGTGCCATCAGTGAGGAGACGGTTATGAACACTGAAGCTTTCTTT. Translating gives CAISEETVMNTEAFF.